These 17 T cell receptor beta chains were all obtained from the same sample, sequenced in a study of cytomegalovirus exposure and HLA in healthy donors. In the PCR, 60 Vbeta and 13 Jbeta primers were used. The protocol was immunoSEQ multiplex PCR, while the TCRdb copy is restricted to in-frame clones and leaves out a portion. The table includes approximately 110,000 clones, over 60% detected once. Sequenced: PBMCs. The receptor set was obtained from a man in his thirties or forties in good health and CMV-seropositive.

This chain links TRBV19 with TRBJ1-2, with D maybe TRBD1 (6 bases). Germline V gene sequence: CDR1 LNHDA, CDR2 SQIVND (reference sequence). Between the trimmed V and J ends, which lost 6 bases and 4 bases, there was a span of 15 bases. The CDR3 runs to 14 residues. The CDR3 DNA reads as TGTGCCAGTAGCTCGGACAGAAATAGCTATGGCTACACCTTC. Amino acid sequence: CASSSDRNSYGYTF. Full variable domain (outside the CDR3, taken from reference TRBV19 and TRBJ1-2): DGGITQSPKYLFRKEGQNVTLSCEQNLNHDAMYWYRQDPGQGLRLIYYSQIVNDFQKGDIAEGYSVSREKKESFPLTVTSAQKNPTAFYLCASSSDRNSYGYTFGSGTRLTVV.

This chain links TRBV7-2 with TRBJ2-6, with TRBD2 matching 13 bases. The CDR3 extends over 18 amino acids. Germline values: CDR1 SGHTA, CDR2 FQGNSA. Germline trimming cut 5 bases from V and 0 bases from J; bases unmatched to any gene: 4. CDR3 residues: CASSPGTSGTSGANVLTF. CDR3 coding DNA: TGTGCCAGCAGCCCCGGGACTAGCGGGACCTCTGGGGCCAACGTCCTGACTTTC.

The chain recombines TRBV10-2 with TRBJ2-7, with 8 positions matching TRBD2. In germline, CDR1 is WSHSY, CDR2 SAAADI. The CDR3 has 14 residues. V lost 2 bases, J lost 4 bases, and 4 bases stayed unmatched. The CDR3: CASSESGGIYEQYF. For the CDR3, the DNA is TGCGCCAGCAGTGAGAGCGGGGGAATATACGAGCAGTACTTC.

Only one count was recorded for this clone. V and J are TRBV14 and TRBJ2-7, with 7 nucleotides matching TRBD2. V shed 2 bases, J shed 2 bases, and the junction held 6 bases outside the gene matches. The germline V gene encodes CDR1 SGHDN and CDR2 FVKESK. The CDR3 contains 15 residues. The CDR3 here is CASSQFTGGTYEQYF. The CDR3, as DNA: TGTGCCAGCAGCCAATTCACCGGGGGGACCTACGAGCAGTACTTC.

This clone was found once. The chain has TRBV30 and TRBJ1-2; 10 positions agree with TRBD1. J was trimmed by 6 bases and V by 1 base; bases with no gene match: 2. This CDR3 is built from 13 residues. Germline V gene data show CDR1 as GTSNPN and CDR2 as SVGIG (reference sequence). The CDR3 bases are TGTGCCTGGAGTGGAGGGACAGGGGATGGCTACACCTTC. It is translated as CAWSGGTGDGYTF.

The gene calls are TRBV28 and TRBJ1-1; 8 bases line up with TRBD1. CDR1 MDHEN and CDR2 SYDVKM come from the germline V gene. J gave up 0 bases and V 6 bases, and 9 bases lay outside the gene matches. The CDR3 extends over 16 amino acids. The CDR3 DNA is TGTGCCAGCAGCCAGGACAGGGTGTCCATGAACACTGAAGCTTTCTTT. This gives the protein CASSQDRVSMNTEAFF.

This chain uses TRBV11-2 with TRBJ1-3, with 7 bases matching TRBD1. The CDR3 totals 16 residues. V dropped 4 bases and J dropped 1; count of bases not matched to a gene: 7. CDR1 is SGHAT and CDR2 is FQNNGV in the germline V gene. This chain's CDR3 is CASSSGQDRSGNTIYF. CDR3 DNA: TGTGCCAGCAGCTCCGGACAGGATCGATCTGGAAACACCATATATTTT.

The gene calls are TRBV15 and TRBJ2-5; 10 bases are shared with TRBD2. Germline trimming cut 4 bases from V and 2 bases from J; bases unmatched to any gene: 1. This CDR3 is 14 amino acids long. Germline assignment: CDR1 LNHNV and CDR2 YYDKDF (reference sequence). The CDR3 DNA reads TGTGCCACCAGCAATAGCGGGGGGCAAGAGACCCAGTACTTC. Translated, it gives CATSNSGGQETQYF.

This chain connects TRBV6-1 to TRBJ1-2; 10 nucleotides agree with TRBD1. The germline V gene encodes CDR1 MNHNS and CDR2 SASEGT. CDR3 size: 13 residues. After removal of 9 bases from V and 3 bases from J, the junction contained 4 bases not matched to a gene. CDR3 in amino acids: CASGTGVDYGYTF. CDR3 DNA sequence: TGTGCCAGTGGGACAGGGGTTGACTATGGCTACACCTTC.

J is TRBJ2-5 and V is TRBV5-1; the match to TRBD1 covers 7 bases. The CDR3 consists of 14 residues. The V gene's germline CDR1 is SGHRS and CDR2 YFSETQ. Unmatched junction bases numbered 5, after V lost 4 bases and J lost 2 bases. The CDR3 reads CASSRQGLQETQYF. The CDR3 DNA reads TGCGCCAGCAGCCGACAGGGTTTACAAGAGACCCAGTACTTC.

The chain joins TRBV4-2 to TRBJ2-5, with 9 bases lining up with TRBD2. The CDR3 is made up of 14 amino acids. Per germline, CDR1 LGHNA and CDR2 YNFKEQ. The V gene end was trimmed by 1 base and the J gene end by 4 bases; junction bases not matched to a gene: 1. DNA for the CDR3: TGTGCCAGCAGCCAAGTAGCGGGGGTAGAGACCCAGTACTTC. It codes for CASSQVAGVETQYF.

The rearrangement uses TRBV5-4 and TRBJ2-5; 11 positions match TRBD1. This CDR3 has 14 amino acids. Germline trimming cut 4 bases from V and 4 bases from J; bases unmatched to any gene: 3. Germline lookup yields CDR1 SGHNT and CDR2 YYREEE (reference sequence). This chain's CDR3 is CASSPGTGGETQYF. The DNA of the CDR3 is TGTGCCAGCAGCCCCGGGACAGGGGGAGAGACCCAGTACTTC.

CDR3 nucleotide sequence: TGTGCCAGCGCCCGGGACACAGCCCACTACGAGCAGTACTTC. It codes for CASARDTAHYEQYF. V and J are TRBV7-9 and TRBJ2-7, with D perhaps matching TRBD1 (6 bases). Germline V gene lookup returns CDR1 SEHNR and CDR2 FQNEAQ (reference sequence). There are 14 residues in the CDR3. The ends were cut back, 8 bases at V and 3 bases at J, with 17 bases in the middle.

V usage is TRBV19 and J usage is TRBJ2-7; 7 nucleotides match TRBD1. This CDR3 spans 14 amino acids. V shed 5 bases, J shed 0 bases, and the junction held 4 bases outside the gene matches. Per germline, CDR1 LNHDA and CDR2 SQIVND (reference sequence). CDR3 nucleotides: TGTGCCAGTAGTCTCCGGGACAGCTCCTACGAGCAGTACTTC. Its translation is CASSLRDSSYEQYF.

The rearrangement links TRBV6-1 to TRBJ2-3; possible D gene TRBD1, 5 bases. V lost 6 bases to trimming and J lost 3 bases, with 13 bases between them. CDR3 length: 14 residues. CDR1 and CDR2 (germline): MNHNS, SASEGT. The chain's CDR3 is CASSAGSGTDTQYF. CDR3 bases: TGTGCCAGCAGCGCAGGGTCCGGGACAGATACGCAGTATTTT.

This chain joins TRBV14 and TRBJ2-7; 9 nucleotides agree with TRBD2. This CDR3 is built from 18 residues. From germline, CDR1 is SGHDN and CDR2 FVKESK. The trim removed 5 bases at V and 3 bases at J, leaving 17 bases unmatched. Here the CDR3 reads CASSVPAQGSAGGYEQYF. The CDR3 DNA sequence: TGTGCCAGCAGCGTCCCCGCCCAGGGCTCAGCGGGGGGCTACGAGCAGTACTTC.

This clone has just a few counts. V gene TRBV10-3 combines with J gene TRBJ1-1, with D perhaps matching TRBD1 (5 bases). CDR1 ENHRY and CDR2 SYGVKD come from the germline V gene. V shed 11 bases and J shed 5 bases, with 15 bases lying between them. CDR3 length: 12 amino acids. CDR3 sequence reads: CAVAWGGTEAFF. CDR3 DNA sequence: TGTGCCGTCGCGTGGGGGGGGACTGAAGCTTTCTTT.